The clone carrying this T cell receptor beta chain has ten or more counts. Its antigen is as yet unknown. The entry originates in a study of neurological immune-mediated disorders. Regarding time point: longitudinal time-point 3. The study's findings and limits: Because no CDR3 amino acid sequences were shared across subjects by expanded clones, private repertoires were suggested in all groups.

V shed 4 bases and J 1 base; nucleotides not matched to a gene: 5. Germline values: CDR1 SGHRS, CDR2 YFSETQ. The CDR3 length is 14 residues. The cDNA came from 5'RACE, which used 10-nucleotide random UMIs. TCRdb ran MiXCR on the 5' RACE reads and lists one entry per CDR3 protein. Among roughly 48,000 distinct CDR3 sequences listed, 9.5% to 15% were seen once. This chain connects TRBV5-1 to TRBJ2-7; 7 positions agree with TRBD1. This TCR derives from a male donor with HTLV-1-associated myelopathy (HAM/TSP). The sequenced sample consisted of PBMCs. The CDR3 sequence: CASSARTGSYEQYF. As DNA, the CDR3 is TGCGCCAGCAGCGCGCGGACAGGATCCTACGAGCAGTACTTC.